Below are 30 T cell receptor beta chains sequenced from a single sample in a study of OX40 agonist ivuxolimab in advanced cancers. The assay was immunoSEQ multiplex PCR, and TCRdb's table has in-frame clones only and misses some. The sample includes around 49,000 clones, roughly 89% seen only once; the top ten take 10%. The starting material was CD4+ or CD8+ T cells sorted from blood, obtained in a trial of the OX40 agonist ivuxolimab. The source of these receptors is an adult with an advanced solid tumor such as melanoma, head and neck, liver or kidney cancer.

The chain couples TRBV12-5 to TRBJ1-5; 8 positions agree with TRBD1. The CDR3 covers 15 residues. Germline lookup yields CDR1 LGHNT and CDR2 FRNRAP. The V and J ends lost 5 bases and 7 bases, in that order; junction bases with no gene match: 10. In DNA form, the CDR3 reads TGTGCTAGTGGTCCCGGACAGGGATCGGGACAGCCCCAGCATTTT. Translating gives CASGPGQGSGQPQHF.

CDR3: CASSYDRGTDTQYF. CDR3 nucleotide sequence: TGTGCCAGCAGCTACGACAGGGGCACAGATACGCAGTATTTT. This chain connects TRBV5-8 to TRBJ2-3; 7 bases line up with TRBD1. J gave up 1 base and V 3 bases, and 2 bases lay outside the gene matches. From germline, CDR1 is SGHTS and CDR2 YDEGEE. The CDR3 is 14 residues long.

The rearrangement joins TRBV27 to TRBJ1-5, with D perhaps matching TRBD1 (6 bases). The CDR3 runs 15 residues. Germline assignment: CDR1 MNHEY and CDR2 SMNVEV (reference sequence). Trimming stripped 0 bases from V and 7 bases from J, with 13 bases between. The CDR3 nucleotides are TGTGCCAGCAGTTTATCCAGGGGTGTAGGACAGCCCCAGCATTTT. This gives the protein CASSLSRGVGQPQHF.

V and J are TRBV29-1 and TRBJ2-7; TRBD1 agrees at 7 bases. CDR1 and CDR2 from the germline V gene are SQVTM and ANQGSEA. The CDR3 length is 13 residues. V was clipped by 1 base and J by 2 bases; unmatched bases: 2. CDR3 sequence reads: CSVEVGQPYEQYF. In DNA, the CDR3 is TGCAGCGTTGAAGTGGGACAGCCCTACGAGCAGTACTTC.

The chain's CDR3 is CASSIMGFGTDYEQYF. CDR3 nucleotides: TGTGCCAGTAGTATCATGGGGTTCGGGACAGACTACGAGCAGTACTTC. The chain is built from TRBV19 and TRBJ2-7; 7 nucleotides align to TRBD1. Germline V gene data show CDR1 as LNHDA and CDR2 as SQIVND (reference sequence). The trim removed 3 bases at V and 3 bases at J, leaving 11 bases unmatched. The CDR3 is 16 residues long. Using reference TRBV19 and TRBJ2-7 for the parts outside the CDR3, the full variable domain is DGGITQSPKYLFRKEGQNVTLSCEQNLNHDAMYWYRQDPGQGLRLIYYSQIVNDFQKGDIAEGYSVSREKKESFPLTVTSAQKNPTAFYLCASSIMGFGTDYEQYFGPGTRLTVT.

The chain uses TRBV4-2 and TRBJ2-3, with D maybe TRBD2 (5 bases). Trimming shortened V by 8 bases and J by 6 bases, and 12 bases separated the two germline ends. The CDR3 contains 12 residues. The germline gives CDR1 LGHNA, CDR2 YNFKEQ. CDR3 nucleotides: TGTGCCAGCGGACTCCTGGGTGATACGCAGTATTTT. It codes for CASGLLGDTQYF.

Concerning this clone itself: Relative to the germline gene, one junction end is altered; a read error may explain this. This sample also contains other DNA sequences that code for the same CDR3. V is TRBV5-4 and J is TRBJ1-1, with a possible D match to TRBD1 (6 bases). Germline V CDR1 and CDR2: SGHNT, YYREEE (reference sequence). The CDR3 spans 14 residues. CDR3 DNA: TGTGCCAGCAGCTTGGGGCTGGGGGCCGCTGAAGCCTTCTTT. Translating gives CASSLGLGAAEAFF.

The rearrangement links TRBV4-3 to TRBJ2-1; tentative D call: TRBD1 (6 bases). The V end was cut by 0 bases, the J end by 4 bases, with 13 bases between. Per germline, CDR1 LGHNA and CDR2 YSLEER. The CDR3 is 16 amino acids. In DNA, the CDR3 is TGCGCCAGCAGCCAAGAGGAGACAGGAATTTACAATGAGCAGTTCTTC. Translated, it gives CASSQEETGIYNEQFF.

V gene TRBV27 combines with J gene TRBJ2-3; D is uncertain. The V end lost 7 bases, the J end lost 4 bases, and 12 bases lay between the germline ends. The CDR3 sequence is 13 residues long. CDR1 and CDR2 (germline): MNHEY, SMNVEV (reference sequence). The chain's CDR3 is CASKYGPSDTQYF. The CDR3 DNA sequence: TGTGCCAGCAAATATGGACCCTCAGATACGCAGTATTTT.

The rearrangement joins TRBV6-5 to TRBJ2-1, with D hard to call. There are 12 residues in the CDR3. V lost 6 bases to trimming and J lost 4 bases, with 7 bases between them. Germline lookup yields CDR1 MNHEY and CDR2 SVGAGI. CDR3 sequence: CASSPSYNEQFF. In nucleotides, the CDR3 is TGTGCCAGCAGCCCGTCGTACAATGAGCAGTTCTTC.

V is TRBV9 and J is TRBJ1-1; 8 bases fit TRBD1. The CDR3 has 18 amino acids. J lost 0 bases, V lost 3 bases, and 13 bases had no gene match. Germline V lookup: CDR1 SGDLS, CDR2 YYNGEE. The CDR3 region is CASSALHTGGIMNTEAFF. As DNA, the CDR3 is TGTGCCAGCAGCGCCCTTCATACAGGGGGGATCATGAACACTGAAGCTTTCTTT.

The chain employs TRBV27 and TRBJ2-1, with D uncertain. The ends were cut back, 7 bases at V and 7 bases at J, with 17 bases in the middle. Germline V gene lookup returns CDR1 MNHEY and CDR2 SMNVEV (reference sequence). There are 14 residues in the CDR3. Here the CDR3 DNA reads TGTGCCAGCAATGGGTTACTCGCACGGAATGAGCAGTTCTTC. This encodes CASNGLLARNEQFF.

The CDR3 loop is CASGPTGTGGGEQYF. CDR3 coding DNA: TGTGCTAGTGGCCCTACCGGGACAGGGGGCGGCGAGCAGTACTTC. The rearrangement uses TRBV12-5 and TRBJ2-7, with 12 bases identical to TRBD1. V lost 6 bases and J lost 6; bases outside the gene matches: 9. Germline values: CDR1 LGHNT, CDR2 FRNRAP. The CDR3 is made up of 15 amino acids.

The rearrangement links TRBV5-4 to TRBJ2-7; 9 bases agree with TRBD1. From germline, CDR1 is SGHNT and CDR2 YYREEE (reference sequence). With V trimmed by 3 bases and J by 5 bases, 12 bases remained unmatched. This CDR3 is 16 amino acids long. The CDR3 DNA follows: TGTGCCAGCAGCTCACAGGGGGCGCGTCCCCATCACGAGCAGTACTTC. It specifies CASSSQGARPHHEQYF.

The genes are TRBV19 and TRBJ2-6, with 7 bases matching TRBD1. CDR1 is LNHDA, CDR2 SQIVND, per germline (reference sequence). V lost 1 base and J lost 0; bases outside the gene matches: 9. CDR3 length: 19 residues. CDR3 in amino acids: CASSIAPTRQGSGANVLTF. The CDR3 nucleotides read TGTGCCAGTAGTATAGCTCCTACACGACAGGGCTCTGGGGCCAACGTCCTGACTTTC.

V usage is TRBV29-1 and J usage is TRBJ1-4; 10 bases map to TRBD1. Germline V gene lookup returns CDR1 SQVTM and CDR2 ANQGSEA. The CDR3 consists of 17 residues. The trim removed 0 bases at V and 4 bases at J, leaving 8 bases unmatched. The CDR3 region is CSVEDKDRGTNNEKLFF. The DNA of the CDR3 is TGCAGCGTTGAAGATAAGGACAGGGGGACCAATAATGAAAAACTGTTTTTT.

This chain joins TRBV5-1 and TRBJ2-1; 13 positions agree with TRBD2. The CDR3 totals 15 residues. Germline V gene lookup returns CDR1 SGHRS and CDR2 YFSETQ. Trimming cost V 4 bases and J 6 bases; bases outside gene matches: 4. The CDR3 region is CASSPGLAGSNEQFF. DNA for the CDR3: TGCGCCAGCAGCCCGGGACTAGCGGGGTCCAATGAGCAGTTCTTC.

The J gene is TRBJ1-1, the V gene TRBV6-6; D is undetermined. The germline CDR1 and CDR2 sequences are MNHNY and SVGAGI (reference sequence). V lost 0 bases and J 1 base, leaving 6 bases between the germline ends. The CDR3 sequence is 14 residues long. The CDR3, as DNA: TGTGCCAGCAGTTACTCGAATCCGAACACTGAAGCTTTCTTT. Protein: CASSYSNPNTEAFF.

The chain uses TRBV7-2 and TRBJ1-1; TRBD1 agrees at 10 bases. Germline-derived CDR1 and CDR2 are SGHTA and FQGNSA. The CDR3 covers 15 residues. V dropped 6 bases and J dropped 0; count of bases not matched to a gene: 4. This CDR3 is CASRTGTGVNTEAFF. The CDR3 nucleotides read TGTGCCAGCAGAACCGGGACAGGGGTGAACACTGAAGCTTTCTTT. Combining the CDR3 with reference TRBV7-2 and TRBJ1-1 gives the whole variable domain GAGVSQSPSNKVTEKGKDVELRCDPISGHTALYWYRQSLGQGLEFLIYFQGNSAPDKSGLPSDRFSAERTGGSVSTLTIQRTQQEDSAVYLCASRTGTGVNTEAFFGQGTRLTVV.

V gene TRBV5-8 combines with J gene TRBJ2-1, with TRBD2 matching over 7 bases. V dropped 3 bases and J dropped 4; count of bases not matched to a gene: 10. Germline V lookup: CDR1 SGHTS, CDR2 YDEGEE. This CDR3 is built from 16 residues. The CDR3 nucleotides are TGTGCCAGCAGCTGGAATGCGGGAGCGTGGTACAATGAGCAGTTCTTC. Protein: CASSWNAGAWYNEQFF.

The chain combines TRBV27 with TRBJ1-5; unclear D gene. The CDR3 covers 15 residues. The germline gives CDR1 MNHEY, CDR2 SMNVEV (reference sequence). Trimming took 7 bases from V and 1 from J, leaving 14 bases between them. This chain's CDR3 is CASTWGVTSNQPQHF. The CDR3 DNA reads TGTGCCAGCACCTGGGGAGTTACCAGCAATCAGCCCCAGCATTTT.

This chain uses TRBV27 with TRBJ2-2; 7 bases map to TRBD1. This CDR3 has 15 amino acids. The V gene's germline CDR1 is MNHEY and CDR2 SMNVEV (reference sequence). J gave up 4 bases and V 5 bases, and 7 bases lay outside the gene matches. The CDR3 protein is CASSRKGQLTGELFF. The CDR3 DNA follows: TGTGCCAGCAGTCGGAAGGGACAGCTCACCGGGGAGCTGTTTTTT.

This clone was recorded a few times. The chain joins TRBV27 to TRBJ1-5; D is unclear. Germline loops: CDR1 MNHEY, CDR2 SMNVEV (reference sequence). Trimming removed 3 bases from V and 1 base from J, with 4 bases in between. The CDR3 extends over 13 amino acids. The CDR3 DNA reads as TGTGCCAGCAGTTTTCTGAGCAATCAGCCCCAGCATTTT. Residues: CASSFLSNQPQHF.

J is TRBJ1-2 and V is TRBV7-8; 7 nucleotides line up with TRBD1. Germline V gives CDR1 SGHVS, CDR2 FQNEAQ. The CDR3 length is 16 residues. The V segment lost 5 bases and the J segment 6 bases; nucleotides outside the gene matches: 15. The CDR3 bases are TGTGCCAGCAGCGAACAGGGGTCCGGACGGCCGCATGGCTACACCTTC. Protein product: CASSEQGSGRPHGYTF.

CDR3 bases: TGTGCCAGCAGTGAAGCGAGAACAGGGGGCGGGTATGGCTACACCTTC. Translating gives CASSEARTGGGYGYTF. The chain combines TRBV2 with TRBJ1-2; 9 bases agree with TRBD1. The CDR3 spans 16 residues. J gave up 5 bases and V 0 bases, and 7 bases lay outside the gene matches. CDR1 SNHLY and CDR2 FYNNEI come from the germline V gene.

This chain connects TRBV27 to TRBJ1-5; D ambiguous. The CDR3 runs 17 residues. Per germline, CDR1 MNHEY and CDR2 SMNVEV (reference sequence). Trimming left V 0 bases short and J 0 bases short, with 12 bases between. The CDR3 protein is CASSLSEPLYSNQPQHF. The CDR3 DNA sequence: TGTGCCAGCAGTTTATCTGAACCCCTCTATAGCAATCAGCCCCAGCATTTT.

The V gene is TRBV19, the J gene TRBJ1-1; possibly TRBD1 for D (5 bases). CDR1 is LNHDA and CDR2 is SQIVND in the germline V gene (reference sequence). The ends were cut back, 10 bases at V and 4 bases at J, with 13 bases in the middle. There are 12 residues in the CDR3. The CDR3: CATRTGRTEAFF. The CDR3 DNA reads TGTGCCACCAGGACGGGGCGCACTGAAGCTTTCTTT.

The chain has TRBV7-8 and TRBJ1-1; the match to TRBD1 covers 7 bases. This CDR3 is 15 amino acids long. V lost 5 bases and J lost 0; bases outside the gene matches: 6. Germline loops: CDR1 SGHVS, CDR2 FQNEAQ. The CDR3 sequence: CASSPRDSVNTEAFF. CDR3 DNA: TGTGCCAGCAGCCCCCGGGACAGTGTGAACACTGAAGCTTTCTTT.

This clone showed up just once. The V call is TRBV7-2, the J call TRBJ2-7, with D hard to call. The length of the CDR3 is 15 residues. Trimming stripped 3 bases from V and 3 bases from J, with 15 bases between. Germline V gene sequence: CDR1 SGHTA, CDR2 FQGNSA. The CDR3 reads CASSLIPTGRYEQYF. CDR3 nucleotides: TGTGCCAGCAGCTTGATTCCTACCGGCCGCTACGAGCAGTACTTC. The whole variable domain, filled in from reference TRBV7-2 and TRBJ2-7, reads GAGVSQSPSNKVTEKGKDVELRCDPISGHTALYWYRQSLGQGLEFLIYFQGNSAPDKSGLPSDRFSAERTGGSVSTLTIQRTQQEDSAVYLCASSLIPTGRYEQYFGPGTRLTVT.

The chain has TRBV5-1 and TRBJ2-7, with TRBD2 identical over 7 bases. V lost 4 bases to trimming and J lost 5 bases; unmatched junction nucleotides: 15. Germline V gene sequence: CDR1 SGHRS, CDR2 YFSETQ. There are 16 residues in the CDR3. DNA for the CDR3: TGCGCCAGCAGCCTTTCACGGGCGGGAGTTGGTAACGAGCAGTACTTC. It encodes CASSLSRAGVGNEQYF.